Below are 6 T cell receptor beta chains sequenced from a single sample in a study of blood T cell repertoires in COVID-19. Clones were sequenced by immunoSEQ multiplex PCR, and TCRdb holds only the in-frame ones, with some missing. The sample yields 95,000 to 150,000 clones, 74% seen once. The sample taken for sequencing was peripheral blood. The receptors come from a man older than 75 with COVID-19, enrolled during active disease.

The V and J genes are TRBV4-3 and TRBJ2-7; 7 bases map to TRBD1. The CDR3 is made up of 14 amino acids. V shed 5 bases, J shed 2 bases, and the junction held 6 bases outside the gene matches. Germline CDR1 is LGHNA and CDR2 is YSLEER. The CDR3 bases are TGCGCCAGCAGCACGACAGGGATACCCTACGAGCAGTACTTC. It encodes CASSTTGIPYEQYF.

This clone came up a few times. The V gene is TRBV6-1, the J gene TRBJ1-5; TRBD1 is a possible D gene (5 bases). This CDR3 is 17 amino acids long. The V end was cut by 3 bases, the J end by 0 bases, with 15 bases between. The germline V gene encodes CDR1 MNHNS and CDR2 SASEGT. This CDR3 reads CASSDPTGTFSNQPQHF. The CDR3 region has the DNA TGTGCCAGCAGTGACCCCACAGGAACTTTTAGCAATCAGCCCCAGCATTTT.

This CDR3 is CSVGRPHTGELFF. The CDR3 coding sequence is TGCAGCGTTGGGAGGCCGCATACCGGGGAGCTGTTTTTT. The chain carries TRBV29-1 and TRBJ2-2, with D perhaps TRBD2 (5 bases). This CDR3 comprises 13 residues. V was cut by 4 bases and J by 5 bases, with 11 bases left in between. The germline V gene encodes CDR1 SQVTM and CDR2 ANQGSEA.

This clone was seen a handful of times. This chain joins TRBV6-5 and TRBJ2-5; 9 positions match TRBD1. CDR3 length: 12 amino acids. V trimming: 9 bases; J trimming: 5 bases; junction bases outside the gene matches: 4. The V gene's germline CDR1 is MNHEY and CDR2 SVGAGI. The CDR3 DNA follows: TGTGCCAGTACAGGGGGCTTTGAGACCCAGTACTTC. Amino acid sequence: CASTGGFETQYF.

The genes are TRBV19 and TRBJ2-1; possible D gene TRBD2, 6 bases. This CDR3 is 13 amino acids long. Trimming took 5 bases from V and 12 from J, leaving 17 bases between them. Germline-derived CDR1 and CDR2 are LNHDA and SQIVND (reference sequence). The CDR3 loop reads CASSLWTGDRQFF. Here the CDR3 DNA reads TGTGCCAGTAGTCTGTGGACGGGAGATCGGCAGTTCTTC.

In DNA form, the CDR3 reads TGTGCCAGCAACCCGGGACAGGCGCCCGGGGAGCTGTTTTTT. Amino acids: CASNPGQAPGELFF. The genes are TRBV2 and TRBJ2-2; 8 bases map to TRBD1. V trimming: 7 bases; J trimming: 6 bases; junction bases outside the gene matches: 7. Germline CDR1 SNHLY, CDR2 FYNNEI. This CDR3 has 14 residues.